Shown below are 6 T cell receptor beta chains from a single sample sequenced in a study of radiation and T cells in renal cell carcinoma (dated by TCRdb to 2018 to 2020). The method behind the library was the immunoSEQ multiplex PCR assay. TCRdb holds this immuneACCESS table with in-frame rearrangements only. Some clones are missing; in checked studies, unresolved V genes explain under half, and the rest has no known cause. For this sample the table gives about 86,000 clones, of which roughly 80% were detected only once. The top ten hold roughly 10% of the sample. The time point label, read with the paper, signifies: blood 4 weeks post-SBRT, at nephrectomy. Interpreted using the paper, the treatment or condition label stands for: 15 Gy SBRT to primary tumor, nephrectomy 4 weeks later. The source was blood, collected from a patient whose treatment included radiotherapy and nephrectomy. The receptor set was obtained from a man aged 45-65 years with renal cell carcinoma.

The chain joins TRBV6-5 to TRBJ2-7; a weak D match, TRBD2 (6 bases). With 6 bases removed from V and 10 bases from J, the gap between germline ends came to 19 bases. Germline lookup yields CDR1 MNHEY and CDR2 SVGAGI. This CDR3 has 13 residues. The CDR3 protein is CASSPPGRSDQYF. Written as DNA, the CDR3 is TGTGCCAGCAGCCCCCCTGGGAGGTCGGATCAGTACTTC.

In this sample, this clone turned up a few times. The chain joins TRBV29-1 to TRBJ2-2, with 8 bases matching TRBD2. This CDR3 contains 15 residues. CDR1 SQVTM and CDR2 ANQGSEA come from the germline V gene. With 1 base clipped from V and 5 bases from J, the junction kept 6 bases outside the gene matches. The CDR3 loop reads CSVEGLSGGTGELFF. The CDR3 DNA is TGCAGCGTTGAAGGTTTAAGCGGGGGAACCGGGGAGCTGTTTTTT.

This rearrangement joins TRBV27 to TRBJ1-1; D ambiguous. The CDR3 runs 13 residues. V dropped 4 bases and J dropped 1 base, with 7 bases sitting between them. The germline CDR1 and CDR2 sequences are MNHEY and SMNVEV (reference sequence). The CDR3 spells CASSYNRNTEAFF. The CDR3 coding sequence is TGTGCCAGCAGTTATAACAGGAACACTGAAGCTTTCTTT.

The chain uses TRBV30 and TRBJ2-7, with 15 positions matching TRBD2. The germline CDR1 and CDR2 sequences are GTSNPN and SVGIG (reference sequence). The CDR3 spans 14 residues. V lost 2 bases and J lost 9; bases outside the gene matches: 5. The CDR3 nucleotides read TGTGCCTGGAGTCGGACTAGCGGGGGGGAGGTGCAGTACTTC. Translating it yields CAWSRTSGGEVQYF.

The chain has TRBV28 and TRBJ2-3, with no clear D. V lost 4 bases to trimming and J lost 3 bases, with 17 bases between them. The CDR3 has 16 amino acids. Germline V gives CDR1 MDHEN, CDR2 SYDVKM. The CDR3 protein is CASSYRVVGVTDTQYF. CDR3 nucleotides: TGTGCCAGCAGTTATCGGGTAGTGGGCGTAACAGATACGCAGTATTTT. The full variable domain, completed using reference TRBV28 and TRBJ2-3, is DVKVTQSSRYLVKRTGEKVFLECVQDMDHENMFWYRQDPGLGLRLIYFSYDVKMKEKGDIPEGYSVSREKKERFSLILESASTNQTSMYLCASSYRVVGVTDTQYFGPGTRLTVL.

In its sample, this clone was seen once. The chain links TRBV27 to TRBJ2-1; D may be TRBD1 (6 bases). This CDR3 is built from 13 residues. The V end was cut by 6 bases, the J end by 4 bases, with 10 bases between. Per germline, CDR1 MNHEY and CDR2 SMNVEV (reference sequence). CDR3 nucleotides: TGTGCCAGCAGCGGGACATTTTACAATGAGCAGTTCTTC. Translation: CASSGTFYNEQFF.